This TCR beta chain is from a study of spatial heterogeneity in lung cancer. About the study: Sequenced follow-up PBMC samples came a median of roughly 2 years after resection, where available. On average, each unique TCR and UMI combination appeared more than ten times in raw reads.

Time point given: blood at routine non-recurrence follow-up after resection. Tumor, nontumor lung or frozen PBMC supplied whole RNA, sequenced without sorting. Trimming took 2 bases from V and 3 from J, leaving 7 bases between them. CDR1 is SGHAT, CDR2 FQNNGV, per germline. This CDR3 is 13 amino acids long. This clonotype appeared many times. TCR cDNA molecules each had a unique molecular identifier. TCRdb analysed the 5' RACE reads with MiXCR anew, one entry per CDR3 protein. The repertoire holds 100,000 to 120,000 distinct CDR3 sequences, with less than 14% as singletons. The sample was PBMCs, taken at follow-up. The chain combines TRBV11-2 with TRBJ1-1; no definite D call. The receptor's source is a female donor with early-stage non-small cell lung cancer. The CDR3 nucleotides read TGTGCCAGCAGCTTAACGGGATACACTGAAGCTTTCTTT. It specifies CASSLTGYTEAFF.